This T cell receptor beta chain was sequenced for a study of shared clonotypes between healthy human individuals. With 7 bases removed from V and 4 bases from J, the gap between germline ends came to 13 bases. The V gene's germline CDR1 is LNHDA and CDR2 SQIVND (reference sequence). The CDR3 contains 13 residues. Some clones are missing from TCRdb's copy, which holds only in-frame ones; the method was immunoSEQ multiplex PCR. The sample holds 2 million to 2.5 million clones, over 90% seen once. What was sequenced was naive CD4+ T cells from PBMCs. The subset: CD45RA+ positively selected. The chain has TRBV19 and TRBJ1-2, with unresolved D. The receptor was derived from a man between 18 and 29 years old in good health. Some clones in this sample may be carry-over from other donors' samples. The CDR3 protein is CASKLHEGYGYTF. The CDR3 DNA follows: TGTGCCAGTAAACTCCACGAGGGCTATGGCTACACCTTC.